The T cell receptor beta chain under discussion was sequenced for a study of blood T cell repertoires in COVID-19 (dated by TCRdb to the early 2020s). Regarding the complete study: Samples from collaborators originated in the United States, Italy and Spain and spanned both the acute and convalescent phases of COVID-19. The prospective study material was composed of cDNA or gDNA derived from T cells, B-cell-depleted T cells, or PBMCs. Deeply sampled blood TCRbeta repertoires from subjects exposed to, actively infected with, or recovered from COVID-19 were included in the dataset. The repertoires were released in a freely available public database meant as a resource for research on the immune response to SARS-CoV-2. Samples came from the ongoing ImmuneRACE study (first 160 participants) plus 1,254 subjects from 6 global collaborators. Sample metadata almost always included a de-identified subject ID, COVID-19 status, age in years and sex. Where HLA class I and class II types were available, the types were taken from metadata supplied by the sample provider, not from assay-based typing. What the authors observed across the whole study: How much clinical and demographic metadata was included differed by source and by participant, and the metadata was provided uncurated.

TCRbeta CDR3 regions were amplified from genomic DNA by means of the immunoSEQ Assay, a bias-controlled multiplex PCR. Per the source publication's procedure: The number of nucleated cells in each sample was estimated from the amplification of reference gene primers within the assay. To quantify the absolute abundance of each unique TCRbeta CDR3 rearrangement, sequence reads were collapsed and filtered. For each sample, productive Simpson clonality was calculated as the square root of Simpson's diversity index over productive rearrangements. As stored in TCRdb, this immuneACCESS dataset retains in-frame rearrangements with V and J assigned. A fraction of the clones does not appear; measured against another copy, unresolved V genes explain less than half of the discrepancy, and the remainder lacks a known reason. D and trimming were read from the DNA, whereas the V and J calls and clone size are those reported in that table. The sample data list over 250,000 clones, and 85% of these were observed just once. Of the sample, less than 15% falls within the top ten clones.

As regards this clone: It has no known antigen specificity. It has no much larger one-base neighbor in the sample; base qualities were not kept.

The V end gives up 0 bases and the J end 2 bases, leaving 9 bases in the junction not matched to a gene. Based on the germline V gene (reference sequence), the CDR1 and CDR2 sequences are SGHNT and YYREEE. From the cysteine through the phenylalanine, the CDR3 covers 17 amino acids. Only the CDR3 region is kept as DNA, spanning 51 bases read in frame from base 1. Each collaborating institution followed its own protocols to collect whole blood in K2EDTA tubes. For TCRbeta analysis, collaborators shipped samples in one of three forms: frozen whole blood, isolated PBMCs, or DNA extracted from either of those sample types.

The TCR sequence derives from a human donor in a cohort sampled during active COVID-19. The rearranged segments are TRBV5-4 and TRBJ2-7, and 9 junction bases match TRBD2. Specimen: peripheral blood. This receptor has the CDR3 CASSLAPYAGGAYEQYF. The nucleotide sequence is given as TGTGCCAGCAGCTTGGCCCCCTATGCGGGGGGGGCCTACGAGCAGTACTTC.